The subject of this entry is one TCR beta chain. Its matching antigen is unknown. Time point of the sample: newly diagnosed GD, antithyroid drugs for less than 3 months. After RNA was extracted from PBMCs, the TCR library was made from it. With iRepertoire HTBI primers and Arm-PCR of CDR3 regions, TCR beta libraries were built. TCRdb passed the multiplex PCR reads through MiXCR, listing each CDR3 protein once. The data hold approximately 400,000 distinct CDR3 sequences, with more than 12% observed a single time. These data are taken from a study of regulatory T cells in long-lasting Graves disease. Study conclusions and caveats: The study found lower TCR diversity in persistent Graves' patients than in newly diagnosed ones.

The ends lost 4 bases at V and 5 bases at J; junction bases unmatched: 5. The CDR3 sequence is 14 residues long. CDR1 is SQVTM, CDR2 ANQGSEA, per germline. This sample was also put to use in a study of T cells in Graves' hyperthyroidism and ophthalmopathy.

The sequenced sample was peripheral blood mononuclear cells (PBMCs), obtained at new diagnosis, from a patient treated with antithyroid drugs. The origin of this receptor is a woman aged 25-40 years with Graves disease. The rearrangement joins TRBV29-1 to TRBJ2-2; 9 bases fit TRBD1. The chain's CDR3 is CSVGEGQGTGELFF. CDR3 nucleotides: TGCAGCGTTGGGGAGGGACAGGGAACCGGGGAGCTGTTTTTT.